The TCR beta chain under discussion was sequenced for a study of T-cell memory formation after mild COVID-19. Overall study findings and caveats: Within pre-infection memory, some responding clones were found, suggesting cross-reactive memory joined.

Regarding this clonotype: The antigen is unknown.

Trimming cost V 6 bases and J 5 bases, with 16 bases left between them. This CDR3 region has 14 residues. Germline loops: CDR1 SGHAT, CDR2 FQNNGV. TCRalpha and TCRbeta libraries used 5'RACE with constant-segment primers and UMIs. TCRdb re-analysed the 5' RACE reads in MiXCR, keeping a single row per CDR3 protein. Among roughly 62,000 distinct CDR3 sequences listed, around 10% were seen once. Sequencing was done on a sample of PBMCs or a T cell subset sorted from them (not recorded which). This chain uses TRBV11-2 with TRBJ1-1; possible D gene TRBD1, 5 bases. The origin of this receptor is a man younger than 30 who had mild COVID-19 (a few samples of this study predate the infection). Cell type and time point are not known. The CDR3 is CASRAGGRKTEAFF. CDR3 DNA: TGTGCCAGCAGAGCCGGGGGGAGGAAGACTGAAGCTTTCTTT.